Following are 5 T cell receptor beta chains from one sample sequenced in a study of a mutant IDH1 vaccine in newly diagnosed glioma. Sequencing was performed with immunoSEQ multiplex PCR; in TCRdb, only in-frame clones are kept and a portion is missing. The sample yields 60,000 to 75,000 clones, 84% seen once. Their specific antigens are unknown. Time point defined: week 11, during vaccination. In every dose of vaccine, 300 ug of mutant IDH1 20-mer peptide was given alongside topical imiquimod. The sample was PBMCs, taken from a glioma patient whose treatment included an IDH1 peptide vaccine. The receptor source for this set is a man younger than 45 with glioma.

V is TRBV18 and J is TRBJ2-6; 7 bases line up with TRBD2. The germline CDR1 and CDR2 sequences are KGHSH and LQKENI. Unmatched junction bases numbered 10, after V lost 4 bases and J lost 1 base. This CDR3 spans 18 amino acids. CDR3 amino acids: CASSRPAGVPSGANVLTF. The CDR3 nucleotides read TGTGCCAGCTCACGTCCCGCGGGGGTCCCGTCTGGGGCCAACGTCCTGACTTTC.

The CDR3 sequence: CASSSGLLGAEKLFF. For the CDR3, the DNA is TGTGCCAGCAGCTCGGGTCTTCTGGGGGCTGAAAAACTGTTTTTT. The chain recombines TRBV5-4 with TRBJ1-4, with D perhaps TRBD1 (6 bases). Per the germline V gene, CDR1 is SGHNT and CDR2 is YYREEE (reference sequence). This CDR3 region has 15 residues. V shed 3 bases and J shed 7 bases, with 16 bases lying between them.

The chain recombines TRBV10-3 with TRBJ1-4, with D uncertain. This CDR3 is built from 15 residues. The V and J ends lost 4 bases and 0 bases respectively, with 9 bases between them. Germline V gene lookup returns CDR1 ENHRY and CDR2 SYGVKD. CDR3 in DNA: TGTGCCATCAGTGCTGCCCCGCCAACTAATGAAAAACTGTTTTTT. It codes for CAISAAPPTNEKLFF.

The rearrangement links TRBV30 to TRBJ1-3, with D uncertain. There are 14 residues in the CDR3. Trimming left V 5 bases short and J 4 bases short, with 15 bases between. The germline gives CDR1 GTSNPN, CDR2 SVGIG (reference sequence). The DNA of the CDR3 is TGTGCCTGGGCAGAGGATCCCTACGGAAACACCATATATTTT. This codes for CAWAEDPYGNTIYF. The complete variable domain, with remaining parts taken from reference TRBV30 and TRBJ1-3, reads SQTIHQWPATLVQPVGSPLSLECTVEGTSNPNLYWYRQAAGRGLQLLFYSVGIGQISSEVPQNLSASRPQDRQFILSSKKLLLSDSGFYLCAWAEDPYGNTIYFGEGSWLTVV.

CDR3 nucleotide sequence: TGTGCCATCAGTCCCGGGACGGTGATGACCTTC. This codes for CAISPGTVMTF. V and J are TRBV10-3 and TRBJ1-2, with D maybe TRBD1 (5 bases). The germline gives CDR1 ENHRY, CDR2 SYGVKD. The CDR3 has 11 amino acids. The germline V and J ends were trimmed by 5 bases and 14 bases, with 15 bases remaining between them.